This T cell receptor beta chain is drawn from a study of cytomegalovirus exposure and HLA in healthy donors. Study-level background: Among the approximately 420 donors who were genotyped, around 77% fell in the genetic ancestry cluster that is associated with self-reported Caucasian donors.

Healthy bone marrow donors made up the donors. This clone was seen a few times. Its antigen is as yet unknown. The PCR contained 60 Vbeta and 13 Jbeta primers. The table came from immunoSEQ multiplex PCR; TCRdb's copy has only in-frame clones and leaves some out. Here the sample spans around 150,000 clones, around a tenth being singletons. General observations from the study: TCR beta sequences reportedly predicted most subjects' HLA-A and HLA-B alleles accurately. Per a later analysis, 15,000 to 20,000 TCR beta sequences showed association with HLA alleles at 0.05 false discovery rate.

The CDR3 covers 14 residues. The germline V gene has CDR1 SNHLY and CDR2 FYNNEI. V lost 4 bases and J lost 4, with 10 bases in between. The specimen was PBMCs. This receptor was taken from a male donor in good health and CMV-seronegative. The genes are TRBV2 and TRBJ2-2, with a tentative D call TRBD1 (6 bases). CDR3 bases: TGTGCCAGCAGTGGGGGGCATTCCACCGGGGAGCTGTTTTTT. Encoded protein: CASSGGHSTGELFF. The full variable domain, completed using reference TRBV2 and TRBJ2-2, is EPEVTQTPSHQVTQMGQEVILRCVPISNHLYFYWYRQILGQKVEFLVSFYNNEISEKSEIFDDQFSVERPDGSNFTLKIRSTKLEDSAMYFCASSGGHSTGELFFGEGSRLTVL.